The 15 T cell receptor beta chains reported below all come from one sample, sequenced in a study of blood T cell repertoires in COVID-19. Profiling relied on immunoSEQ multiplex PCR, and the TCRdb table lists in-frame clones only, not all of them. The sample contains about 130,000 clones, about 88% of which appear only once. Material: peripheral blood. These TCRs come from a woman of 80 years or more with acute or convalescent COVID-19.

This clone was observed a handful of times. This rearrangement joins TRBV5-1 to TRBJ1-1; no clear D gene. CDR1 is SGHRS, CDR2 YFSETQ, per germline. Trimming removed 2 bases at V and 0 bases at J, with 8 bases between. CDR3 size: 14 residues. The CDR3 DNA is TGCGCCAGCAGCTTAACTAACATGAACACTGAAGCTTTCTTT. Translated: CASSLTNMNTEAFF. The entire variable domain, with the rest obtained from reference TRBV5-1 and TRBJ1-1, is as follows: KAGVTQTPRYLIKTRGQQVTLSCSPISGHRSVSWYQQTPGQGLQFLFEYFSETQRNKGNFPGRFSGRQFSNSRSEMNVSTLELGDSALYLCASSLTNMNTEAFFGQGTRLTVV.

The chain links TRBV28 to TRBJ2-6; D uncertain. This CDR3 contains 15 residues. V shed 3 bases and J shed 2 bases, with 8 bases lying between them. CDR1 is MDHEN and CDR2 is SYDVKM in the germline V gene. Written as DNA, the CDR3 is TGTGCCAGCAGTTTCGGTTTAACTGGGGCCAACGTCCTGACTTTC. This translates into CASSFGLTGANVLTF. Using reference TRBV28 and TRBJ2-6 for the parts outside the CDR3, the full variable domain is DVKVTQSSRYLVKRTGEKVFLECVQDMDHENMFWYRQDPGLGLRLIYFSYDVKMKEKGDIPEGYSVSREKKERFSLILESASTNQTSMYLCASSFGLTGANVLTFGAGSRLTVL.

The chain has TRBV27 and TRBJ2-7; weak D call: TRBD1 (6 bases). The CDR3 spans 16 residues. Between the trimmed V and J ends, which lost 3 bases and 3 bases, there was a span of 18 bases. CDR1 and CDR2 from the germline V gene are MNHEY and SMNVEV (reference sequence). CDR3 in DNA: TGTGCCAGCAGTTTTAGGAGGTTGGGCAGGGGCTACGAGCAGTACTTC. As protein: CASSFRRLGRGYEQYF.

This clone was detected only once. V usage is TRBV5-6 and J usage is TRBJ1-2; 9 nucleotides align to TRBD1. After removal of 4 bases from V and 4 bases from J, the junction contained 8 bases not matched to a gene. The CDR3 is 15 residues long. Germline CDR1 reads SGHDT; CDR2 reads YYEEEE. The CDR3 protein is CASSPNGQGIYGYTF. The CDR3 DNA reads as TGTGCCAGCAGCCCAAATGGACAGGGGATCTATGGCTACACCTTC. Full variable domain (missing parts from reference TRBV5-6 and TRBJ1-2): DAGVTQSPTHLIKTRGQQVTLRCSPKSGHDTVSWYQQALGQGPQFIFQYYEEEERQRGNFPDRFSGHQFPNYSSELNVNALLLGDSALYLCASSPNGQGIYGYTFGSGTRLTVV.

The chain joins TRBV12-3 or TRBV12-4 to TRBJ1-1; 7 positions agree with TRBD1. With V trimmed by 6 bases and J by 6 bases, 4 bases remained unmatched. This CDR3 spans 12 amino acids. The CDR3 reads CASSNQGAEAFF. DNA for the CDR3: TGTGCCAGCAGCAACCAGGGGGCTGAAGCTTTCTTT.

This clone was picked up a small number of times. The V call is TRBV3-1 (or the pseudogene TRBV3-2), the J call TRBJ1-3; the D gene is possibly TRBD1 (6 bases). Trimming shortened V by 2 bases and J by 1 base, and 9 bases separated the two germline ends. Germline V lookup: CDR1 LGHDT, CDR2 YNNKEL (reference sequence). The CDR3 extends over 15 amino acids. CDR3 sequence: CASSQRGTSGNTIYF. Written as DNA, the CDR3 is TGTGCCAGCAGCCAAAGGGGGACATCTGGAAACACCATATATTTT.

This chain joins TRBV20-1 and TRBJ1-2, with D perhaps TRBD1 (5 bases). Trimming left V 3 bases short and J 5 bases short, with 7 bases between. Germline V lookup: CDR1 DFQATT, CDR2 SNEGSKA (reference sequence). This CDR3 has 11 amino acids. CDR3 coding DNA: TGCAGTGCTAGTGCAGGGTATGGCTACACCTTC. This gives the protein CSASAGYGYTF.

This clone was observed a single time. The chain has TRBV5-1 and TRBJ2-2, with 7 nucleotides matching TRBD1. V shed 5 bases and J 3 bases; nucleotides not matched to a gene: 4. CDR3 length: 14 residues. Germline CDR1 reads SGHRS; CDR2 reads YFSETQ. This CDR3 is CASSSQGYTGELFF. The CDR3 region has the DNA TGCGCCAGCAGTTCACAGGGGTACACCGGGGAGCTGTTTTTT.

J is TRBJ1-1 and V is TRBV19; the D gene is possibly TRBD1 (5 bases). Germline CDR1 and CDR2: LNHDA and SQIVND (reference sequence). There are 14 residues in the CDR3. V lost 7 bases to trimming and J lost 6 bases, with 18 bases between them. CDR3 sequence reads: CASMGGEGFSEAFF. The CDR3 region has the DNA TGTGCCAGTATGGGGGGGGAGGGATTTTCTGAAGCTTTCTTT.

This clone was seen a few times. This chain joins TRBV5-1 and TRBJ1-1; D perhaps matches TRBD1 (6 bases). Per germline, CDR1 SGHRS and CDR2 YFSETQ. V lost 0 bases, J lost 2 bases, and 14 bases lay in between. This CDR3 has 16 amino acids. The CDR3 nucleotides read TGCGCCAGCAGCTTGGCCGGGAGGGGGGCCAACACTGAAGCTTTCTTT. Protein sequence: CASSLAGRGANTEAFF.

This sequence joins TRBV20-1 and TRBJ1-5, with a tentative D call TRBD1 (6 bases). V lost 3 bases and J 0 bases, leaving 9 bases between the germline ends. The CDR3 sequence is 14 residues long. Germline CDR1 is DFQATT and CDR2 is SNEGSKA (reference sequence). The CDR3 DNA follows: TGCAGTGCTAGTTTGGGGGCTAGCAATCAGCCCCAGCATTTT. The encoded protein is CSASLGASNQPQHF.

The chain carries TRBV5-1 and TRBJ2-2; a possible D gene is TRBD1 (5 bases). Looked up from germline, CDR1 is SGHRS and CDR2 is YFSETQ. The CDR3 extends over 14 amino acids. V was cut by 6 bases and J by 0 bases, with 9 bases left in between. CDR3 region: CASIGAANTGELFF. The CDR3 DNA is TGCGCCAGCATTGGGGCCGCGAACACCGGGGAGCTGTTTTTT.

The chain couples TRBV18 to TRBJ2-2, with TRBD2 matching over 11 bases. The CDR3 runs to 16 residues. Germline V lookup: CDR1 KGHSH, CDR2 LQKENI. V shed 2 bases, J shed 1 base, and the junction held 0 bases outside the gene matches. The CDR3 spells CASSPGTSGNTGELFF. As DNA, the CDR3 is TGTGCCAGCTCACCAGGGACTAGCGGGAACACCGGGGAGCTGTTTTTT.

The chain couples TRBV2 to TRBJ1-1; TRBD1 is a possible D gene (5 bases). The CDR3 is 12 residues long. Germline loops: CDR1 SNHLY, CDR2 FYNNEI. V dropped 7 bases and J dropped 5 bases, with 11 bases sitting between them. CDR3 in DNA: TGTGCCAGCATCGTCCAGGGAACTGAAGCTTTCTTT. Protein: CASIVQGTEAFF. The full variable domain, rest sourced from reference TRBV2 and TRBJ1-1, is EPEVTQTPSHQVTQMGQEVILRCVPISNHLYFYWYRQILGQKVEFLVSFYNNEISEKSEIFDDQFSVERPDGSNFTLKIRSTKLEDSAMYFCASIVQGTEAFFGQGTRLTVV.

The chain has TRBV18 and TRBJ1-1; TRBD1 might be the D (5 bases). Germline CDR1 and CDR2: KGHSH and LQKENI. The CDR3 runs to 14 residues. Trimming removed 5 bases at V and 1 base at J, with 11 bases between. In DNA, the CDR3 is TGTGCCAGCTCAATAGGGGCTGCGAACACTGAAGCTTTCTTT. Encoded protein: CASSIGAANTEAFF.